Presented here are 25 T cell receptor beta chains from one specimen sequenced in a study of PD-1 blockade in classical Hodgkin lymphoma. Time point specified: cycle 4 day 1 (C4D1), after less than seven weeks of nivolumab. The patients all showed relapse after autologous stem cell transplantation, while their brentuximab vedotin exposure varied. Assay used: immunoSEQ multiplex PCR; TCRdb lists only in-frame clones, some missing. The repertoire has more than 85,000 clones, approximately 89% of them found once; the top ten carry 15% to 20%. The sequencing used peripheral blood mononuclear cells (PBMCs), collected before the fourth cycle of nivolumab. The receptors originated from a human donor with classical Hodgkin lymphoma.

CDR3 in amino acids: CASSSRTSGGKETQYF. Here the CDR3 DNA reads TGTGCCAGTAGTTCTCGGACTAGCGGGGGAAAAGAGACCCAGTACTTC. The rearrangement uses TRBV19 and TRBJ2-5, with 13 positions matching TRBD2. Germline V CDR1 and CDR2: LNHDA, SQIVND (reference sequence). V was clipped by 5 bases and J by 3 bases; unmatched bases: 6. The CDR3 length is 16 residues.

Here the CDR3 reads CASSMRLGGNNEQYF. The CDR3 DNA sequence: TGTGCCAGTAGTATGAGACTAGGGGGAAACAACGAGCAGTACTTC. V gene TRBV19 combines with J gene TRBJ2-7; D may correspond to TRBD1 or TRBD2 (6 bases each). The V end lost 3 bases, the J end lost 5 bases, and 17 bases lay between the germline ends. Germline CDR1 and CDR2: LNHDA and SQIVND (reference sequence). The CDR3 consists of 15 residues.

The rearrangement joins TRBV5-1 to TRBJ1-1; D is perhaps TRBD1 (6 bases). With 3 bases removed from V and 7 bases from J, the gap between germline ends came to 16 bases. The CDR3 covers 14 residues. Per the germline V gene, CDR1 is SGHRS and CDR2 is YFSETQ. The CDR3 coding sequence is TGCGCCAGCAGCTGGGTACAGGGTCGGGATGAAGCTTTCTTT. It yields the protein CASSWVQGRDEAFF.

This chain uses TRBV5-4 with TRBJ2-2; D gene ambiguous. V gave up 1 base and J gave up 2 bases, with 9 bases separating them. Germline CDR1 SGHNT, CDR2 YYREEE (reference sequence). The length of the CDR3 is 15 residues. CDR3 nucleotide sequence: TGTGCCAGCAGCTTGTCCCTTGGAAACACCGGGGAGCTGTTTTTT. Translating it yields CASSLSLGNTGELFF. The full variable domain, its missing parts supplied by reference TRBV5-4 and TRBJ2-2, is ETGVTQSPTHLIKTRGQQVTLRCSSQSGHNTVSWYQQALGQGPQFIFQYYREEENGRGNFPPRFSGLQFPNYSSELNVNALELDDSALYLCASSLSLGNTGELFFGEGSRLTVL.

The rearrangement links TRBV9 to TRBJ2-1; 11 bases are shared with TRBD2. CDR1 and CDR2 from the germline V gene are SGDLS and YYNGEE. V lost 4 bases, J lost 3 bases, and 6 bases stayed unmatched. The CDR3 runs to 16 residues. The CDR3 DNA sequence: TGTGCCAGCAGCCTGCGGACTAGCGGGTTCTACAATGAGCAGTTCTTC. This translates into CASSLRTSGFYNEQFF.

The chain employs TRBV13 and TRBJ2-3; D remains ambiguous. The V gene lost 3 bases and the J gene lost 6 bases, with 1 base spanning the gap. CDR1 and CDR2 from the germline V gene are PRHDT and FYEKMQ (reference sequence). The CDR3 loop spans 10 amino acids. The CDR3 sequence is CASSLDTQYF. As DNA, the CDR3 is TGTGCCAGCAGCTTGGATACGCAGTATTTT.

The chain is built from TRBV7-8 and TRBJ1-2; TRBD1 aligns across 8 bases. After removal of 5 bases from V and 4 bases from J, the junction contained 6 bases not matched to a gene. This CDR3 region has 14 residues. In germline, CDR1 is SGHVS, CDR2 FQNEAQ. The DNA of the CDR3 is TGTGCCAGCAGCGTGGGACAGGCCGCCTATGGCTACACCTTC. Its translation is CASSVGQAAYGYTF.

V and J are TRBV6-6 and TRBJ1-1, with D possibly being TRBD1 (5 bases). The CDR3 sequence is 15 residues long. Germline V gene data show CDR1 as MNHNY and CDR2 as SVGAGI (reference sequence). V lost 3 bases and J lost 4, with 15 bases in between. The CDR3 sequence: CASSYFEGNSTEAFF. The CDR3 DNA is TGTGCCAGCAGTTATTTTGAGGGGAACAGCACTGAAGCTTTCTTT.

The V and J genes are TRBV30 and TRBJ2-7; 11 bases fit TRBD2. Germline V gene lookup returns CDR1 GTSNPN and CDR2 SVGIG (reference sequence). V lost 0 bases to trimming and J lost 4 bases; unmatched junction nucleotides: 14. The CDR3 totals 18 residues. CDR3 nucleotide sequence: TGTGCCTGGAGTGTACTAGCGGGAGACGCGTCCAAGTATTACGAGCAGTACTTC. This gives the protein CAWSVLAGDASKYYEQYF.

The chain combines TRBV6-5 with TRBJ2-5, with 10 bases matching TRBD1. CDR3 length equals 16 residues. V shed 3 bases, J shed 2 bases, and the junction held 6 bases outside the gene matches. From germline, CDR1 is MNHEY and CDR2 SVGAGI. The CDR3 DNA reads as TGTGCCAGCAGTTATTGGACAGGGGGGGGGCAAGAGACCCAGTACTTC. Translated, it gives CASSYWTGGGQETQYF.

The CDR3 sequence: CASARGDTQYF. The CDR3 nucleotides are TGTGCCAGCGCCAGGGGAGATACGCAGTATTTT. This rearrangement joins TRBV6-4 to TRBJ2-3, with D possibly being TRBD1 (6 bases). The CDR3 sequence is 11 residues long. Trimming removed 8 bases from V and 5 bases from J, with 8 bases in between. Germline lookup yields CDR1 MRHNA and CDR2 SNTAGT.

This chain connects TRBV28 to TRBJ2-1; a possible D gene is TRBD2 (5 bases). V was pared by 3 bases and J by 6 bases, with 6 bases between. The length of the CDR3 is 12 residues. The germline V gene has CDR1 MDHEN and CDR2 SYDVKM. The CDR3 DNA sequence: TGTGCCAGCAGTTTTGGGAGCAATGAGCAGTTCTTC. This encodes CASSFGSNEQFF.

This chain joins TRBV7-2 and TRBJ2-7; D is possibly TRBD1 or TRBD2 (7 bases each). The V gene's germline CDR1 is SGHTA and CDR2 FQGNSA. The CDR3 extends over 16 amino acids. V lost 2 bases, J lost 1 base, and 15 bases lay in between. The CDR3, as DNA: TGTGCCAGCAGCTTAAGAAGCGGGACAGCTTCCTACGAGCAGTACTTC. Translated: CASSLRSGTASYEQYF.

The chain couples TRBV10-1 to TRBJ1-1; the D gene is possibly TRBD1 (5 bases). Germline assignment: CDR1 WNHNN and CDR2 SYGVQD (reference sequence). This CDR3 region has 17 residues. V dropped 0 bases and J dropped 7 bases, with 21 bases sitting between them. CDR3: CASSESIGTPSSREAFF. Written as DNA, the CDR3 is TGCGCCAGCAGTGAGTCTATAGGGACCCCGTCCTCACGTGAAGCTTTCTTT.

The chain joins TRBV6-1 to TRBJ1-2; tentative D call: TRBD1 (5 bases). V lost 6 bases and J lost 4, with 18 bases in between. Germline lookup yields CDR1 MNHNS and CDR2 SASEGT. The CDR3 runs 15 residues. CDR3 bases: TGTGCCAGCAGAGGGGAGCTACCCGTCGTCTATGGCTACACCTTC. Its translation: CASRGELPVVYGYTF.

In its sample, this clone was seen a few times. The rearrangement joins TRBV19 to TRBJ1-5, with D maybe TRBD1 (5 bases). The germline CDR1 and CDR2 sequences are LNHDA and SQIVND (reference sequence). Trimming removed 7 bases at V and 0 bases at J, with 13 bases between. The CDR3 spans 15 residues. Written as DNA, the CDR3 is TGTGCCAGTACAGGGTACCTCTATAGCAATCAGCCCCAGCATTTT. Its translation: CASTGYLYSNQPQHF.

V gene TRBV6-6 combines with J gene TRBJ2-3; 9 bases map to TRBD2. This CDR3 contains 16 residues. The V gene's germline CDR1 is MNHNY and CDR2 SVGAGI (reference sequence). The V and J ends lost 0 bases and 3 bases, in that order; junction bases with no gene match: 4. The CDR3 bases are TGTGCCAGCAGTTACTCGGCTAGCGGGACAACAGATACGCAGTATTTT. This encodes CASSYSASGTTDTQYF.

The chain joins TRBV11-2 to TRBJ1-1, with 10 bases lining up with TRBD1. The V gene end was trimmed by 6 bases and the J gene end by 0 bases; junction bases not matched to a gene: 13. CDR1 is SGHAT and CDR2 is FQNNGV in the germline V gene. This CDR3 spans 18 amino acids. The CDR3 reads CASRMPKGQGNMNTEAFF. For the CDR3, the DNA is TGTGCCAGCAGGATGCCTAAGGGACAGGGGAATATGAACACTGAAGCTTTCTTT.

The chain couples TRBV10-1 to TRBJ2-5; 7 bases match TRBD1. The CDR3 consists of 15 residues. In germline, CDR1 is WNHNN, CDR2 SYGVQD (reference sequence). The ends lost 6 bases at V and 2 bases at J; junction bases unmatched: 9. The CDR3 DNA is TGCGCCAGCAGCCAACCTGGGACAGCTCAAGAGACCCAGTACTTC. As protein: CASSQPGTAQETQYF.

V usage is TRBV5-8 and J usage is TRBJ2-3; no reliable D call. The V gene's germline CDR1 is SGHTS and CDR2 YDEGEE. The CDR3 runs to 17 residues. V lost 6 bases and J lost 4, with 24 bases in between. CDR3 region: CASIEELVVGLADTQYF. The CDR3 DNA is TGTGCCAGCATCGAGGAATTGGTTGTGGGTCTGGCAGATACGCAGTATTTT. Drawing the rest from reference TRBV5-8 and TRBJ2-3, the complete variable domain is EAGVTQSPTHLIKTRGQQATLRCSPISGHTSVYWYQQALGLGLQFLLWYDEGEERNRGNFPPRFSGRQFPNYSSELNVNALELEDSALYLCASIEELVVGLADTQYFGPGTRLTVL.

The chain has TRBV19 and TRBJ2-1; 8 bases are shared with TRBD1. The junction had 12 bases not matched to a gene; V was cut back by 9 bases and J by 8 bases. CDR3 length equals 14 residues. Germline CDR1 and CDR2: LNHDA and SQIVND (reference sequence). CDR3 amino acids: CASRRQGKTDEQFF. The CDR3, as DNA: TGTGCCAGCCGCCGACAGGGGAAGACCGATGAGCAGTTCTTC.

The chain recombines TRBV14 with TRBJ1-2, with D maybe TRBD1 (5 bases). V was cut by 1 base and J by 4 bases, with 10 bases left in between. The germline gives CDR1 SGHDN, CDR2 FVKESK. The CDR3 is 14 amino acids. This CDR3 is CASSQVQGPYGYTF. The DNA of the CDR3 is TGTGCCAGCAGCCAAGTTCAGGGCCCCTATGGCTACACCTTC.

The J gene is TRBJ2-3, the V gene TRBV14; D gene uncertain. Trimming left V 8 bases short and J 4 bases short, with 16 bases between. The CDR3 length is 14 residues. Looked up from germline, CDR1 is SGHDN and CDR2 is FVKESK. In DNA form, the CDR3 reads TGTGCCAGCGGCCGCCAGAGGAGTGCAGATACGCAGTATTTT. Protein: CASGRQRSADTQYF.

J is TRBJ2-4 and V is TRBV6-4; 7 bases agree with TRBD2. Germline V gene lookup returns CDR1 MRHNA and CDR2 SNTAGT. J gave up 9 bases and V 5 bases, and 13 bases lay outside the gene matches. This CDR3 has 15 amino acids. Here the CDR3 reads CASSPAGQRGGIQYF. The CDR3 coding sequence is TGTGCCAGCAGTCCAGCGGGGCAGAGAGGAGGCATTCAGTACTTC.

This chain connects TRBV28 to TRBJ2-7, with unresolved D. There are 16 residues in the CDR3. CDR1 MDHEN and CDR2 SYDVKM come from the germline V gene. V lost 3 bases, J lost 4 bases, and 19 bases lay in between. This CDR3 reads CASSLIGRLGQYEQYF. CDR3 in DNA: TGTGCCAGCAGTTTGATTGGAAGATTAGGGCAGTACGAGCAGTACTTC.